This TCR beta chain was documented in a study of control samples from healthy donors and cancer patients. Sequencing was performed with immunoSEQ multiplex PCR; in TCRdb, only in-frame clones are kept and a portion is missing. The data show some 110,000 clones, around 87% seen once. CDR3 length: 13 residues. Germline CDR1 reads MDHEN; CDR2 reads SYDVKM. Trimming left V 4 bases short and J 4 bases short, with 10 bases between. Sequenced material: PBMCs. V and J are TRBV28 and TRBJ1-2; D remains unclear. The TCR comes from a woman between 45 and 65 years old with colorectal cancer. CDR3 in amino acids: CASSSEETYGYTF. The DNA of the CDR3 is TGTGCCAGCAGTTCGGAGGAGACCTATGGCTACACCTTC.